The 26 T cell receptor beta chains reported below all come from one sample, sequenced in a study of T cell changes during pregnancy in multiple sclerosis. Only in-frame clones appear in the TCRdb table, and some are missing; sequencing was by immunoSEQ multiplex PCR. The sample lists about 20,000 clones, roughly nine tenths occurring once. The sequencing used CD8+ T cells from peripheral blood mononuclear cells, collected after pregnancy. The source of these receptors is a female donor in good health, enrolled as a control in a pregnancy study.

The sample holds one count of this clone. The CDR3 DNA reads TGTGCCAGCAGCGTAGAGGCAGGGGGCGCCGGCGAAAAACTGTTTTTT. The encoded protein is CASSVEAGGAGEKLFF. The chain joins TRBV9 to TRBJ1-4, with 8 positions matching TRBD1. Germline V gene sequence: CDR1 SGDLS, CDR2 YYNGEE. The J segment lost 8 bases and the V segment lost 0 bases, leaving 9 bases of the junction unmatched. The CDR3 loop spans 16 amino acids.

V is TRBV25-1 and J is TRBJ1-5; D is undetermined. CDR3 length: 15 residues. Germline V lookup: CDR1 MGHDK, CDR2 SYGVNS. Between the trimmed V and J ends, which lost 0 bases and 0 bases, there was a span of 6 bases. CDR3 protein: CASSEYGSSNQPQHF. DNA for the CDR3: TGTGCCAGCAGTGAATATGGCAGTAGCAATCAGCCCCAGCATTTT. The full variable domain, with the rest looked up from reference TRBV25-1 and TRBJ1-5, is EADIYQTPRYLVIGTGKKITLECSQTMGHDKMYWYQQDPGMELHLIHYSYGVNSTEKGDLSSESTVSRIRTEHFPLTLESARPSHTSQYLCASSEYGSSNQPQHFGDGTRLSIL.

The chain carries TRBV9 and TRBJ1-5, with D possibly TRBD1 on 5 matching bases. Germline lookup yields CDR1 SGDLS and CDR2 YYNGEE. V lost 4 bases and J 2 bases, leaving 13 bases between the germline ends. The CDR3 runs to 15 residues. The CDR3: CASSFGGNGNQPQHF. Here the CDR3 DNA reads TGTGCCAGCAGCTTCGGGGGGAACGGCAATCAGCCCCAGCATTTT.

The table lists this clone with a count of one. The rearrangement links TRBV4-3 to TRBJ2-1, with D uncertain. The germline V gene has CDR1 LGHNA and CDR2 YSLEER. Trimming pared 0 bases from V and 5 bases from J, leaving 5 bases between. The CDR3 covers 13 residues. The CDR3 reads CASSQDWHNEQFF. CDR3 nucleotides: TGCGCCAGCAGCCAAGATTGGCACAATGAGCAGTTCTTC.

This clone was observed once. The V and J genes are TRBV13 and TRBJ2-1; 7 bases map to TRBD1. The germline gives CDR1 PRHDT, CDR2 FYEKMQ (reference sequence). Trimming removed 4 bases from V and 7 bases from J; junction bases left unmatched: 10. The CDR3 contains 15 residues. CDR3 loop: CASSSREGAKNEQFF. In nucleotides, the CDR3 is TGTGCCAGCAGCTCCCGAGAGGGGGCCAAGAATGAGCAGTTCTTC.

This clone showed up just once. The genes are TRBV5-1 and TRBJ2-1, with D perhaps matching TRBD2 (6 bases). Trimming took off 6 bases at V and 6 bases at J, with 13 bases between the two ends. This CDR3 is built from 13 residues. The germline V gene has CDR1 SGHRS and CDR2 YFSETQ. In DNA form, the CDR3 reads TGCGCCAGCACCCCCACTAGCTTCAATGAGCAGTTCTTC. Translation: CASTPTSFNEQFF.

The rearrangement joins TRBV5-5 to TRBJ1-5, with D uncertain. CDR3 length: 15 residues. Germline V gives CDR1 SGHKS, CDR2 YYEKEE (reference sequence). V gave up 1 base and J gave up 3 bases, with 11 bases separating them. The CDR3 region is CASSLSTAYNQPQHF. The CDR3, as DNA: TGTGCCAGCAGCTTGAGCACAGCTTACAATCAGCCCCAGCATTTT.

The gene calls are TRBV5-6 and TRBJ2-7; D is perhaps TRBD1 (6 bases). This CDR3 is 12 amino acids long. Trimming removed 0 bases at V and 6 bases at J, with 7 bases between. Per the germline V gene, CDR1 is SGHDT and CDR2 is YYEEEE. As DNA, the CDR3 is TGTGCCAGCAGCTTGGGGGGGCTCGAGCAGTACTTC. Protein sequence: CASSLGGLEQYF.

This sequence joins TRBV4-3 and TRBJ2-1; tentative D call: TRBD2 (6 bases). This CDR3 spans 15 amino acids. Trimming stripped 6 bases from V and 8 bases from J, with 20 bases between. The V gene's germline CDR1 is LGHNA and CDR2 YSLEER. CDR3 region: CASSPGSGSGDEQFF. As DNA, the CDR3 is TGCGCCAGCAGTCCAGGGTCCGGGTCGGGGGATGAGCAGTTCTTC.

J is TRBJ2-5 and V is TRBV5-1, with 9 bases aligning to TRBD2. With V trimmed by 2 bases and J by 4 bases, 15 bases remained unmatched. The CDR3 has 18 amino acids. CDR1 is SGHRS and CDR2 is YFSETQ in the germline V gene. This CDR3 is CASSFIGSGGDPGETQYF. The CDR3 DNA sequence: TGCGCCAGCAGCTTTATAGGTAGCGGGGGCGACCCAGGAGAGACCCAGTACTTC.

This clone was found once. The chain recombines TRBV6-1 with TRBJ1-4; D is possibly TRBD1 (6 bases). The CDR3 totals 14 residues. Germline CDR1 reads MNHNS; CDR2 reads SASEGT. Trimming removed 1 base from V and 4 bases from J, with 7 bases in between. CDR3 nucleotides: TGTGCCAGCAGTGAAGGAGGGGGTAATGAAAAACTGTTTTTT. Translating gives CASSEGGGNEKLFF.

For the CDR3, the DNA is TGTGCCAGCAGAGAGGATTTCTTGAAGCAGTACTTC. Its protein product is CASREDFLKQYF. The chain employs TRBV2 and TRBJ2-7, with D unclear. The V end lost 6 bases, the J end lost 8 bases, and 14 bases lay between the germline ends. The CDR3 totals 12 residues. In germline, CDR1 is SNHLY, CDR2 FYNNEI.

The chain carries TRBV6-6 and TRBJ2-2; TRBD1 matches at 9 bases. The germline gives CDR1 MNHNY, CDR2 SVGAGI (reference sequence). The junction had 6 bases not matched to a gene; V was cut back by 6 bases and J by 4 bases. The CDR3 is made up of 15 amino acids. The DNA of the CDR3 is TGTGCCAGCAGGGGACAGGGAACCTCCACCGGGGAGCTGTTTTTT. Amino acid sequence: CASRGQGTSTGELFF.

The V call is TRBV27, the J call TRBJ2-7; D possibly corresponds to TRBD1 (7 bases). This CDR3 comprises 14 residues. Germline lookup yields CDR1 MNHEY and CDR2 SMNVEV (reference sequence). The germline V and J ends were trimmed by 5 bases and 5 bases, with 16 bases remaining between them. CDR3 DNA: TGTGCCAGCAGTGGGGGGACAGCTATCGACGAGCAGTACTTC. This translates into CASSGGTAIDEQYF.

This chain links TRBV9 with TRBJ2-5; TRBD2 agrees at 7 bases. The CDR3 is 17 amino acids. Per the germline V gene, CDR1 is SGDLS and CDR2 is YYNGEE. Germline trimming cut 3 bases from V and 0 bases from J; bases unmatched to any gene: 11. CDR3 in DNA: TGTGCCAGCAGCGGGTTCCGGGACTACCGGTACCAAGAGACCCAGTACTTC. This sequence encodes CASSGFRDYRYQETQYF.

This sequence joins TRBV4-1 and TRBJ1-5, with 10 positions matching TRBD1. This CDR3 region has 14 residues. CDR1 and CDR2 (germline): MGHRA, YSYEKL. With 3 bases clipped from V and 8 bases from J, the junction kept 4 bases outside the gene matches. The CDR3 DNA reads TGCGCCAGCAGCCAGGGACAGGGGACGGAGCCCCAGCATTTT. Translated: CASSQGQGTEPQHF.

V and J are TRBV2 and TRBJ2-6; TRBD1 matches at 9 bases. This CDR3 region has 17 residues. Unmatched junction bases numbered 8, after V lost 6 bases and J lost 2 bases. The germline V gene encodes CDR1 SNHLY and CDR2 FYNNEI. The CDR3 region is CASRGQGSSAGANVLTF. The CDR3 DNA sequence: TGTGCCAGCAGAGGACAGGGGTCCTCCGCTGGGGCCAACGTCCTGACTTTC.

This rearrangement joins TRBV10-3 to TRBJ2-2; D might be TRBD2 (7 bases). The V gene lost 4 bases and the J gene lost 3 bases, with 18 bases spanning the gap. The length of the CDR3 is 17 residues. Germline V gives CDR1 ENHRY, CDR2 SYGVKD. CDR3 coding DNA: TGTGCCATCAGTGCCGGGGGGCGAGGAAGGGACACCGGGGAGCTGTTTTTT. The encoded protein is CAISAGGRGRDTGELFF.

The CDR3, as DNA: TGTGCCAGCAGCGTTACAGGGTTCATGAACACTGAAGCTTTCTTT. Amino acid sequence: CASSVTGFMNTEAFF. This chain connects TRBV7-2 to TRBJ1-1; the D gene is possibly TRBD1 (6 bases). This CDR3 has 15 amino acids. Per germline, CDR1 SGHTA and CDR2 FQGNSA. V lost 5 bases to trimming and J lost 0 bases, with 13 bases between them.

The rearrangement uses TRBV19 and TRBJ1-1; D is uncertain. The V and J ends lost 4 bases and 3 bases respectively, with 6 bases between them. Germline CDR1 is LNHDA and CDR2 is SQIVND (reference sequence). This CDR3 contains 12 residues. The CDR3 DNA follows: TGTGCCAGTAGTAGGGGAGACACTGAAGCTTTCTTT. Its translation is CASSRGDTEAFF.

The chain employs TRBV27 and TRBJ1-3; the match to TRBD1 covers 7 bases. The CDR3 has 15 amino acids. Trimming took 7 bases from V and 0 from J; bases not matched to a gene: 6. Germline-derived CDR1 and CDR2 are MNHEY and SMNVEV (reference sequence). CDR3 sequence: CASTARQGSGNTIYF. The CDR3 DNA reads TGTGCCAGCACGGCTCGACAGGGCTCTGGAAACACCATATATTTT.

This rearrangement joins TRBV4-2 to TRBJ1-1, with 7 bases matching TRBD1. The trim removed 3 bases at V and 3 bases at J, leaving 7 bases unmatched. Germline CDR1 and CDR2: LGHNA and YNFKEQ. CDR3 length: 15 amino acids. CDR3 sequence (DNA): TGTGCCAGCAGCCAGAAGACAGGGATTTACACTGAAGCTTTCTTT. It specifies CASSQKTGIYTEAFF.

The chain has TRBV14 and TRBJ2-7; 7 bases line up with TRBD2. This CDR3 spans 16 amino acids. Germline V gene data show CDR1 as SGHDN and CDR2 as FVKESK. The V segment lost 1 base and the J segment 3 bases; nucleotides outside the gene matches: 9. The CDR3 bases are TGTGCCAGCAGCCAAGTGACTAGCCACGGTTTCTACGAGCAGTACTTC. Translated: CASSQVTSHGFYEQYF.

The rearrangement links TRBV15 to TRBJ2-7; 7 nucleotides align to TRBD1. The CDR3 spans 14 residues. The germline V gene encodes CDR1 LNHNV and CDR2 YYDKDF (reference sequence). V trimming: 0 bases; J trimming: 4 bases; junction bases outside the gene matches: 3. The CDR3 reads CATSREQGSYEQYF. CDR3 DNA: TGTGCCACCAGCAGAGAACAGGGGTCGTACGAGCAGTACTTC.

The chain employs TRBV15 and TRBJ1-5; TRBD1 is a possible D gene (5 bases). The germline CDR1 and CDR2 sequences are LNHNV and YYDKDF (reference sequence). Trimming removed 1 base from V and 7 bases from J, with 11 bases in between. The CDR3 covers 14 residues. The CDR3 loop reads CATSRGGARQPQHF. DNA for the CDR3: TGTGCCACCAGCAGAGGTGGGGCGCGGCAGCCCCAGCATTTT.

The chain uses TRBV29-1 and TRBJ2-2; D uncertain. V lost 0 bases, J lost 4 bases, and 6 bases lay in between. CDR3 length: 13 amino acids. Germline lookup yields CDR1 SQVTM and CDR2 ANQGSEA. The CDR3 DNA follows: TGCAGCGTTGAAGAAGGAGCCACCGGGGAGCTGTTTTTT. This codes for CSVEEGATGELFF.